In this sample, the clone carrying this T cell receptor (beta chain) turned up a few times. The source of the sample is a study of blood T cell repertoires in COVID-19. Authors' methods: Amplification of reference gene primers was used by the study to estimate nucleated cell counts. The repertoire was sequenced with immunoSEQ multiplex PCR; TCRdb's copy has only in-frame clones and lacks some. That table supplies the V and J calls and clone size; D and trimming were determined from the DNA. The table records about 100,000 clones, approximately 84% of them present only once. Looked up from germline, CDR1 is MNHNS and CDR2 is SASEGT. This CDR3 has 16 residues. V was clipped by 1 base and J by 0 bases; unmatched bases: 1.

Specimen: peripheral blood. The clonotype originates from a man aged 25-45 years in a cohort sampled during active COVID-19. V and J are TRBV6-1 and TRBJ2-3, with TRBD2 matching 10 bases. The CDR3 DNA reads as TGTGCCAGCAGTGAAGGTAGCGGGGGGAGCACAGATACGCAGTATTTT. This sequence encodes CASSEGSGGSTDTQYF.